This entry lists 18 T cell receptor beta chains sequenced from one sample in a study of T cells in localized non-small cell lung cancer. Here immunoSEQ multiplex PCR was the method, and the copy in TCRdb shows in-frame clones only, minus some. The sample yields some 22,000 clones, about 88% seen once. The sample was peripheral blood, taken before any cancer treatment. The receptors shown here come from a man between 40 and 70 years old with stage I lung adenocarcinoma.

The chain combines TRBV5-6 with TRBJ2-7; D call uncertain. Trimming shortened V by 0 bases and J by 4 bases, and 5 bases separated the two germline ends. In germline, CDR1 is SGHDT, CDR2 YYEEEE. CDR3 length: 12 residues. The CDR3 reads CASSLEAYEQYF. CDR3 nucleotides: TGTGCCAGCAGCTTGGAGGCTTACGAGCAGTACTTC.

The V call is TRBV2, the J call TRBJ1-5; 8 bases match TRBD1. The CDR3 loop spans 15 amino acids. In germline, CDR1 is SNHLY, CDR2 FYNNEI. V lost 6 bases to trimming and J lost 5 bases; unmatched junction nucleotides: 9. The CDR3 nucleotides read TGTGCCAGCAGGGGCTCGACAGGGGAGGATCAGCCCCAGCATTTT. Amino acids: CASRGSTGEDQPQHF.

The chain couples TRBV11-2 to TRBJ2-5, with D tentatively TRBD1 (6 bases). The V gene's germline CDR1 is SGHAT and CDR2 FQNNGV. CDR3 length: 15 amino acids. The ends were cut back, 7 bases at V and 3 bases at J, with 18 bases in the middle. Written as DNA, the CDR3 is TGTGCCAGCAAACGAATCGGGACACTAGAAGAGACCCAGTACTTC. Residues: CASKRIGTLEETQYF.

V usage is TRBV9 and J usage is TRBJ2-7; 7 nucleotides agree with TRBD1. The CDR3 consists of 14 residues. CDR1 is SGDLS and CDR2 is YYNGEE in the germline V gene. The J segment lost 3 bases and the V segment lost 4 bases, leaving 7 bases of the junction unmatched. The CDR3 here is CASSPGGQNYEQYF. CDR3 DNA sequence: TGTGCCAGCAGCCCAGGGGGACAAAACTACGAGCAGTACTTC.

The chain joins TRBV28 to TRBJ2-3; D possibly corresponds to TRBD2 (5 bases). Germline values: CDR1 MDHEN, CDR2 SYDVKM. The CDR3 totals 15 residues. Trimming shortened V by 8 bases and J by 2 bases, and 17 bases separated the two germline ends. CDR3 coding DNA: TGTGCCAGCGGAGGCCACGGGGATTACACAGATACGCAGTATTTT. It encodes CASGGHGDYTDTQYF.

This rearrangement joins TRBV4-3 to TRBJ2-6; 7 nucleotides align to TRBD1. This CDR3 has 19 amino acids. Germline V lookup: CDR1 LGHNA, CDR2 YSLEER. Trimming took 2 bases from V and 2 from J; bases not matched to a gene: 12. This chain's CDR3 is CASSQKGDSPRAGANVLTF. The CDR3 coding sequence is TGCGCCAGCAGCCAAAAAGGGGACAGCCCGAGAGCTGGGGCCAACGTCCTGACTTTC.

A word on this clone: Other DNA sequences in this sample translate to the same CDR3. The V call is TRBV28, the J call TRBJ1-2; a weak D match, TRBD1 (5 bases). Trimming left V 2 bases short and J 4 bases short, with 5 bases between. This CDR3 is built from 12 residues. Germline lookup yields CDR1 MDHEN and CDR2 SYDVKM. For the CDR3, the DNA is TGTGCCAGCAGTTTAACAGGCTATGGCTACACCTTC. Translating gives CASSLTGYGYTF.

The rearrangement links TRBV28 to TRBJ2-7; a possible D gene is TRBD2 (5 bases). V lost 4 bases and J lost 3, with 13 bases in between. The CDR3 runs 14 residues. CDR1 and CDR2 from the germline V gene are MDHEN and SYDVKM. The CDR3 here is CASSSGIFVYEQYF. CDR3 sequence (DNA): TGTGCCAGCAGTTCGGGGATTTTCGTCTACGAGCAGTACTTC.

The chain joins TRBV6-5 to TRBJ2-7, with 7 bases identical to TRBD1. CDR3 size: 14 residues. The V gene's germline CDR1 is MNHEY and CDR2 SVGAGI. The V and J ends lost 4 bases and 7 bases, in that order; junction bases with no gene match: 10. The CDR3 DNA is TGTGCCAGCAGTTTCTCACCGGGACAGCCGGAGCAGTACTTC. This encodes CASSFSPGQPEQYF.

The gene calls are TRBV5-4 and TRBJ1-4; TRBD1 might be the D (5 bases). V was trimmed by 4 bases and J by 2 bases, leaving 12 bases between them. The CDR3 runs to 15 residues. CDR1 is SGHNT, CDR2 YYREEE, per germline (reference sequence). The CDR3 DNA follows: TGTGCCAGCAGCACTGCGCAGGGTACTAATGAAAAACTGTTTTTT. This encodes CASSTAQGTNEKLFF.

A few counts support this clone. This rearrangement joins TRBV28 to TRBJ2-3; maybe TRBD2 (7 bases). V was clipped by 7 bases and J by 4 bases, with 15 bases between them. Germline loops: CDR1 MDHEN, CDR2 SYDVKM. The CDR3 consists of 14 residues. The CDR3 nucleotides read TGTGCCAGCAACCGAGGGGGGGCCCCAGATACGCAGTATTTT. It yields the protein CASNRGGAPDTQYF.

The chain employs TRBV5-5 and TRBJ2-7; 9 nucleotides match TRBD1. Losses at the gene ends were 4 bases for V and 3 bases for J; bases not matched to a gene: 5. This CDR3 contains 14 residues. The germline V gene encodes CDR1 SGHKS and CDR2 YYEKEE (reference sequence). CDR3 nucleotides: TGTGCCAGCAGCCGTGTGGGACAGGGCTACGAGCAGTACTTC. Amino acids: CASSRVGQGYEQYF.

The chain employs TRBV29-1 and TRBJ2-7, with 8 nucleotides matching TRBD2. CDR3 length equals 13 residues. Trimming took 4 bases from V and 4 from J; bases not matched to a gene: 6. CDR1 is SQVTM and CDR2 is ANQGSEA in the germline V gene. The CDR3 DNA reads as TGCAGCGTTGGGTCCGGGAGGGGATACGAGCAGTACTTC. This sequence encodes CSVGSGRGYEQYF.

The chain combines TRBV14 with TRBJ2-3; D might be TRBD2 (6 bases). The CDR3 covers 11 residues. Germline CDR1 SGHDN, CDR2 FVKESK. V dropped 3 bases and J dropped 10 bases, with 8 bases sitting between them. CDR3 protein: CASSHGGAQYF. The CDR3, as DNA: TGTGCCAGCAGCCACGGCGGGGCGCAGTATTTT.

This sequence joins TRBV27 and TRBJ2-2, with 8 nucleotides matching TRBD1. The CDR3 totals 15 residues. The V and J ends lost 6 bases and 6 bases, in that order; junction bases with no gene match: 9. The germline CDR1 and CDR2 sequences are MNHEY and SMNVEV (reference sequence). CDR3 DNA sequence: TGTGCCAGCAGCCACCGGACAGGGAGGTCCGGGGAGCTGTTTTTT. Its protein is CASSHRTGRSGELFF.

The chain combines TRBV7-2 with TRBJ1-2; the D is unclear. This CDR3 spans 13 amino acids. Germline CDR1 and CDR2: SGHTA and FQGNSA. V shed 1 base and J shed 8 bases, with 11 bases lying between them. This CDR3 is CASSLGWEEGYTF. The CDR3 nucleotides are TGTGCCAGCAGCTTAGGTTGGGAAGAGGGCTACACCTTC.

V usage is TRBV5-1 and J usage is TRBJ1-4, with 7 positions matching TRBD1. The junction had 13 bases not matched to a gene; V was cut back by 2 bases and J by 3 bases. Germline V gene sequence: CDR1 SGHRS, CDR2 YFSETQ. The CDR3 is 18 amino acids. The CDR3 nucleotides read TGCGCCAGCAGCTTCCGGGACAGCATTGGTGGGGCTAATGAAAAACTGTTTTTT. It specifies CASSFRDSIGGANEKLFF. Supplemented by reference TRBV5-1 and TRBJ1-4, the full variable domain reads KAGVTQTPRYLIKTRGQQVTLSCSPISGHRSVSWYQQTPGQGLQFLFEYFSETQRNKGNFPGRFSGRQFSNSRSEMNVSTLELGDSALYLCASSFRDSIGGANEKLFFGSGTQLSVL.

With regard to this clone: Other DNA sequences in the sample encode the same CDR3. For the CDR3, the DNA is TGCGCCAGCAGCCCACTACAGGGGAACACTGAAGCTTTCTTT. Translated: CASSPLQGNTEAFF. The V and J genes are TRBV5-1 and TRBJ1-1, with D possibly matching TRBD1 (6 bases). Trimming pared 4 bases from V and 1 base from J, leaving 11 bases between. Germline V lookup: CDR1 SGHRS, CDR2 YFSETQ. The CDR3 is made up of 14 amino acids.